Listed here are 32 T cell receptor beta chains from one sample, sequenced in a study of T cell responses to AZD1222 COVID-19 vaccine. Profiling relied on immunoSEQ multiplex PCR, and the TCRdb table lists in-frame clones only, not all of them. The table includes 150,000 to 200,000 clones, around 94% detected once. The material was peripheral blood, obtained on day 0 of AZD1222 vaccination. The receptors come from an adult in good health.

The V gene is TRBV3-1 (or the pseudogene TRBV3-2), the J gene TRBJ1-1; no clear D. Per the germline V gene, CDR1 is LGHDT and CDR2 is YNNKEL (reference sequence). The length of the CDR3 is 12 residues. V shed 4 bases and J shed 1 base, with 4 bases lying between them. Here the CDR3 DNA reads TGTGCCAGCAGCCTTTCGAACACTGAAGCTTTCTTT. It codes for CASSLSNTEAFF.

This clone was counted only a few times. The chain recombines TRBV5-1 with TRBJ1-3; 8 nucleotides line up with TRBD1. The CDR3 length is 16 residues. The V gene's germline CDR1 is SGHRS and CDR2 YFSETQ. V dropped 4 bases and J dropped 4; count of bases not matched to a gene: 10. The CDR3 region has the DNA TGCGCCAGCAGCGCACCAGGGGGCGCGGGGGGAAACACCATATATTTT. It specifies CASSAPGGAGGNTIYF.

The J gene is TRBJ1-5, the V gene TRBV7-6, with D possibly being TRBD1 (5 bases). Germline-derived CDR1 and CDR2 are SGHVS and FNYEAQ. The germline V and J ends were trimmed by 4 bases and 0 bases, with 19 bases remaining between them. The CDR3 is 18 residues long. CDR3 bases: TGTGCCAGCAGCTCCCAGTGGGGCCCTTTCCGTAGCAATCAGCCCCAGCATTTT. Translation: CASSSQWGPFRSNQPQHF.

The chain joins TRBV7-9 to TRBJ2-5, with 8 nucleotides matching TRBD1. V trimming: 5 bases; J trimming: 5 bases; junction bases outside the gene matches: 10. Germline CDR1 SEHNR, CDR2 FQNEAQ (reference sequence). The CDR3 totals 15 residues. The CDR3, as DNA: TGTGCCAGCAGCACCTGGGACAGGCCAGGGGAGACCCAGTACTTC. Its translation is CASSTWDRPGETQYF.

The V gene is TRBV12-3 or TRBV12-4, the J gene TRBJ1-5; no definite D call. The CDR3 has 12 residues. Trimming left V 4 bases short and J 9 bases short, with 10 bases between. Written as DNA, the CDR3 is TGTGCCAGCAGTTCGTCTCGCCTGCCCCAGCATTTT. It yields the protein CASSSSRLPQHF.

A remark on this clone: Mismatch with germline at one junction end may stem from a read error. This chain uses TRBV6-2 or TRBV6-3 with TRBJ2-5; D may be TRBD2 (5 bases). This CDR3 has 12 amino acids. The V gene's germline CDR1 is MNHEY and CDR2 SVGEGT. The CDR3: CASSYWEETQYF. In DNA form, the CDR3 reads TGTGCCAGCAGCTACTGGGAGGAGACCCAGTACTTC.

The chain has TRBV6-5 and TRBJ1-3; D might be TRBD1 (5 bases). The CDR3 has 14 amino acids. V was cut by 6 bases and J by 3 bases, with 12 bases left in between. CDR1 is MNHEY, CDR2 SVGAGI, per germline. CDR3 sequence (DNA): TGTGCCAGCAGCAGGGTGCTTGGTGGAAACACCATATATTTT. Encoded protein: CASSRVLGGNTIYF.

The chain is built from TRBV9 and TRBJ1-6; D not resolved. The germline gives CDR1 SGDLS, CDR2 YYNGEE. The V gene lost 5 bases and the J gene lost 5 bases, with 8 bases spanning the gap. CDR3 length equals 13 residues. CDR3 region: CASSLRDNSPLHF. The CDR3 DNA is TGTGCCAGCAGTCTAAGGGATAATTCACCCCTCCACTTT.

The chain employs TRBV24-1 and TRBJ2-3; D is uncertain. V shed 2 bases and J shed 6 bases, with 5 bases lying between them. CDR1 is KGHDR and CDR2 is SFDVKD in the germline V gene. The CDR3 spans 12 residues. The CDR3 here is CATSDWYDTQYF. The CDR3 DNA reads as TGTGCCACCAGTGATTGGTACGATACGCAGTATTTT.

This chain links TRBV7-2 with TRBJ1-6, with D possibly matching TRBD1 (5 bases). CDR1 is SGHTA and CDR2 is FQGNSA in the germline V gene. Trimming cost V 1 base and J 0 bases, with 10 bases left between them. This CDR3 is built from 17 residues. CDR3 sequence: CASSLGVGRSYNSPLHF. The CDR3 region has the DNA TGTGCCAGCAGCTTAGGGGTGGGACGCTCCTATAATTCACCCCTCCACTTT.

This clone was counted a few times. The chain couples TRBV4-1 to TRBJ2-7; no definite D call. The CDR3 runs 12 residues. Germline lookup yields CDR1 MGHRA and CDR2 YSYEKL. V was shortened by 3 bases and J by 5 bases, with 8 bases between the two germline ends. CDR3 protein: CASSQGTNEQYF. CDR3 bases: TGCGCCAGCAGCCAGGGTACGAACGAGCAGTACTTC.

The chain combines TRBV11-3 with TRBJ1-2; no reliable D call. There are 16 residues in the CDR3. Germline CDR1 SGHNT, CDR2 YENEEA. The ends were cut back, 2 bases at V and 5 bases at J, with 18 bases in the middle. The CDR3 is CASSLSAARRHYGYTF. CDR3 sequence (DNA): TGTGCCAGCAGCTTATCTGCCGCGCGCCGCCATTATGGCTACACCTTC. Combining the CDR3 with reference TRBV11-3 and TRBJ1-2 gives the whole variable domain EAGVVQSPRYKIIEKKQPVAFWCNPISGHNTLYWYLQNLGQGPELLIRYENEEAVDDSQLPKDRFSAERLKGVDSTLKIQPAELGDSAVYLCASSLSAARRHYGYTFGSGTRLTVV.

The rearrangement links TRBV5-6 to TRBJ1-2, with a tentative D call TRBD1 (5 bases). Germline V gene sequence: CDR1 SGHDT, CDR2 YYEEEE. The V gene lost 4 bases and the J gene lost 2 bases, with 12 bases spanning the gap. The CDR3 loop spans 14 amino acids. This CDR3 is CASSRRDRNYGYTF. The CDR3 DNA sequence: TGTGCCAGCAGCCGCAGGGACCGGAACTATGGCTACACCTTC.

V gene TRBV29-1 combines with J gene TRBJ1-6, with a weak D call TRBD1 (5 bases). Looked up from germline, CDR1 is SQVTM and CDR2 is ANQGSEA. Trimming left V 7 bases short and J 0 bases short, with 10 bases between. This CDR3 region has 14 residues. The CDR3 nucleotides are TGCAGCGCCAAAGACAGCTCCTATAATTCACCCCTCCACTTT. The encoded protein is CSAKDSSYNSPLHF.

Only one count was recorded for this clone. J is TRBJ1-2 and V is TRBV19; TRBD1 matches 7 bases. The CDR3 runs to 16 residues. The ends lost 4 bases at V and 4 bases at J; junction bases unmatched: 12. In germline, CDR1 is LNHDA, CDR2 SQIVND (reference sequence). The CDR3 reads CASSSGDSSWSYGYTF. The CDR3 nucleotides read TGTGCCAGTAGTAGCGGGGACAGTTCCTGGAGCTATGGCTACACCTTC.

The V and J genes are TRBV5-5 and TRBJ1-2; weak D call: TRBD1 (6 bases). There are 17 residues in the CDR3. Per the germline V gene, CDR1 is SGHKS and CDR2 is YYEKEE (reference sequence). Trimming shortened V by 4 bases and J by 4 bases, and 23 bases separated the two germline ends. This CDR3 reads CASSPSGGFWRGYGYTF. The CDR3 DNA follows: TGTGCCAGCAGCCCTAGTGGGGGCTTTTGGAGGGGCTATGGCTACACCTTC.

The chain uses TRBV18 and TRBJ1-4, with D unresolved. The CDR3 loop spans 13 amino acids. Trimming cost V 2 bases and J 8 bases, with 9 bases left between them. Per germline, CDR1 KGHSH and CDR2 LQKENI. CDR3 sequence: CASSPDMLEKLFF. Here the CDR3 DNA reads TGTGCCAGCTCACCAGACATGTTAGAAAAACTGTTTTTT.

The chain employs TRBV2 and TRBJ1-2; the D gene is possibly TRBD1 (6 bases). The V gene lost 3 bases and the J gene lost 3 bases, with 20 bases spanning the gap. CDR1 is SNHLY and CDR2 is FYNNEI in the germline V gene. The CDR3 spans 17 residues. The CDR3 is CASSEGGRIGSDYGYTF. DNA of the CDR3: TGTGCCAGCAGTGAGGGGGGCAGGATAGGTTCTGACTATGGCTACACCTTC.

This clone showed up just a few times. This chain uses TRBV11-2 with TRBJ2-7; 10 nucleotides align to TRBD1. The V segment lost 8 bases and the J segment 2 bases; nucleotides outside the gene matches: 6. The CDR3 is made up of 14 amino acids. The germline CDR1 and CDR2 sequences are SGHAT and FQNNGV. The CDR3 DNA reads TGTGCCAGCGAGAGGGACAGGGGCCCCTACGAGCAGTACTTC. As protein: CASERDRGPYEQYF.

The rearrangement uses TRBV6-2 or TRBV6-3 and TRBJ2-1; D remains unclear. The CDR3 has 13 residues. Germline V CDR1 and CDR2: MNHEY, SVGEGT. V shed 0 bases and J shed 9 bases, with 9 bases lying between them. The CDR3 here is CASSYSNIVEQFF. The CDR3 nucleotides are TGTGCCAGCAGTTACTCGAATATCGTTGAGCAGTTCTTC.

The V and J genes are TRBV11-2 and TRBJ1-2; the D is unclear. This CDR3 is 15 amino acids long. CDR1 is SGHAT and CDR2 is FQNNGV in the germline V gene. V dropped 0 bases and J dropped 6 bases, with 14 bases sitting between them. This chain's CDR3 is CASSLEPAGNNGYTF. The CDR3 nucleotides read TGTGCCAGCAGCTTAGAACCGGCCGGGAACAATGGCTACACCTTC.

The chain uses TRBV19 and TRBJ1-5; D perhaps matches TRBD1 (5 bases). The V gene's germline CDR1 is LNHDA and CDR2 SQIVND (reference sequence). The CDR3 has 15 amino acids. Trimming removed 4 bases at V and 6 bases at J, with 16 bases between. The CDR3 here is CASSNWQGRGQPQHF. DNA for the CDR3: TGTGCCAGTAGTAACTGGCAGGGAAGAGGTCAGCCCCAGCATTTT.

The J gene is TRBJ1-5, the V gene TRBV4-1; D possibly corresponds to TRBD1 (5 bases). V shed 1 base and J shed 4 bases, with 17 bases lying between them. Germline V gene data show CDR1 as MGHRA and CDR2 as YSYEKL. The CDR3 length is 17 residues. The CDR3 protein is CASSQGGGRALNQPQHF. The CDR3 coding sequence is TGCGCCAGCAGCCAAGGAGGCGGCAGGGCGCTTAATCAGCCCCAGCATTTT.

This chain links TRBV6-5 with TRBJ1-1; no firm D call. Trimming cost V 0 bases and J 1 base, with 3 bases left between them. CDR3 size: 13 residues. Germline-derived CDR1 and CDR2 are MNHEY and SVGAGI. Here the CDR3 DNA reads TGTGCCAGCAGTTACTCCAAGAACACTGAAGCTTTCTTT. The encoded protein is CASSYSKNTEAFF.

The chain has TRBV6-6 and TRBJ1-1, with 9 bases lining up with TRBD1. After removal of 7 bases from V and 8 bases from J, the junction contained 5 bases not matched to a gene. Per the germline V gene, CDR1 is MNHNY and CDR2 is SVGAGI (reference sequence). The CDR3 has 12 amino acids. The CDR3 reads CASIFTGGEAFF. CDR3 DNA: TGTGCCAGCATTTTTACAGGGGGCGAAGCTTTCTTT.

This clone turned up a few times. Germline is not matched at one junction end, which may reflect a read error. This rearrangement joins TRBV2 to TRBJ1-2; TRBD1 is a possible D gene (6 bases). Germline V lookup: CDR1 SNHLY, CDR2 FYNNEI. The CDR3 contains 11 residues. The CDR3 coding sequence is TGTGCCAGCAGGACAGGTGTCCTACATCCCTTC. Its protein is CASRTGVLHPF.

V gene TRBV21-1 combines with J gene TRBJ1-2; whether TRBD1, the table's D call, matches the DNA was not checked. TRBV21-1 is noted as a pseudogene. This CDR3 contains 20 residues. CDR3 amino acids: CASGLQGAPGPYLANYGYTF. The CDR3 DNA is TGTGCCAGCGGGTTACAGGGGGCCCCGGGACCGTACCTAGCTAACTATGGCTACACCTTC.

This clone was seen only once. The J gene is TRBJ2-7, the V gene TRBV7-2, with D possibly matching TRBD2 (5 bases). Deletions cut 1 base from V and 3 bases from J, with 10 bases between. Germline V CDR1 and CDR2: SGHTA, FQGNSA. The CDR3 sequence is 14 residues long. The CDR3 here is CASSLVGAGYEQYF. The DNA for the CDR3 is TGTGCCAGCAGCTTAGTCGGCGCGGGCTACGAGCAGTACTTC.

The CDR3 DNA follows: TGTGCCAGCAGTTTATCGGTACTAAAATCGAACTATGGCTACACCTTC. It yields the protein CASSLSVLKSNYGYTF. V usage is TRBV28 and J usage is TRBJ1-2; no clear D. This CDR3 is built from 16 residues. Germline V CDR1 and CDR2: MDHEN, SYDVKM. V gave up 1 base and J gave up 2 bases, with 14 bases separating them.

The CDR3 DNA reads as TGCGCCAGCAGCCAATGGGGGGGGGAGACCTACGAGCAGTACTTC. Protein: CASSQWGGETYEQYF. The chain has TRBV4-3 and TRBJ2-7; TRBD2 agrees at 7 bases. CDR1 LGHNA and CDR2 YSLEER come from the germline V gene. The CDR3 extends over 15 amino acids. Trimming cost V 2 bases and J 2 bases; bases outside gene matches: 6.

This clone appeared a single time. The rearrangement uses TRBV20-1 and TRBJ1-5; D is possibly TRBD1 (5 bases). The CDR3 covers 15 residues. The ends were cut back, 3 bases at V and 0 bases at J, with 12 bases in the middle. The V gene's germline CDR1 is DFQATT and CDR2 SNEGSKA (reference sequence). CDR3 bases: TGCAGTGCTAGTTTTTGGGGGGTTAGCAATCAGCCCCAGCATTTT. This gives the protein CSASFWGVSNQPQHF.

J is TRBJ2-7 and V is TRBV4-2, with 11 bases aligning to TRBD2. The trim removed 1 base at V and 4 bases at J, leaving 12 bases unmatched. The CDR3 consists of 18 residues. Per germline, CDR1 LGHNA and CDR2 YNFKEQ. The CDR3 DNA reads as TGTGCCAGCAGCCAAGGTAGCGGGGGGGCTGATCTTGGGTACGAGCAGTACTTC. As protein: CASSQGSGGADLGYEQYF.